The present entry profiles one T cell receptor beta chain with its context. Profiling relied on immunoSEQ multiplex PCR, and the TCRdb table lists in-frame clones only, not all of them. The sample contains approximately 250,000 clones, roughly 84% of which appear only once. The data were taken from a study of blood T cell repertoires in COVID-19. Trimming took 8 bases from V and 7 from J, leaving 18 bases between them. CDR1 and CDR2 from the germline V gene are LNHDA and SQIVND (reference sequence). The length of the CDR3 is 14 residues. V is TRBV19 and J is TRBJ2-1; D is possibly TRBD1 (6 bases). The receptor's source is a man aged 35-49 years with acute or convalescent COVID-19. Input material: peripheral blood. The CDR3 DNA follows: TGTGCCAGTCGAGAGATTACAGGGATGAATGAGCAGTTCTTC. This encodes CASREITGMNEQFF.